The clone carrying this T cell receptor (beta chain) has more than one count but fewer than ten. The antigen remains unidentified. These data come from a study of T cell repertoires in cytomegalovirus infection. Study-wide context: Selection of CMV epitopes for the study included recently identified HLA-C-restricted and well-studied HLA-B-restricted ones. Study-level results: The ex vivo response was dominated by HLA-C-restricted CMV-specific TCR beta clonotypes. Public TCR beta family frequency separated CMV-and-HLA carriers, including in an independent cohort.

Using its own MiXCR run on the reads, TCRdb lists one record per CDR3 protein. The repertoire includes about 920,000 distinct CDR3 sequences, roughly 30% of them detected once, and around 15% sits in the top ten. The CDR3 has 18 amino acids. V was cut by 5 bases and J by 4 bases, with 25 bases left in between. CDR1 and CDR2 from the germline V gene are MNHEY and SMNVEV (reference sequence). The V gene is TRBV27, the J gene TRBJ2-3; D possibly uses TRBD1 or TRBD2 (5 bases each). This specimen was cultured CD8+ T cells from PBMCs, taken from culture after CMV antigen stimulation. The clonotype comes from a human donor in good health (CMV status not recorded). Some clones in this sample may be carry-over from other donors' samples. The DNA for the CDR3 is TGTGCCAGCAGTAATCAGGGACCCCGCGTCTTTCCTGCAGATACGCAGTATTTT. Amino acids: CASSNQGPRVFPADTQYF.